A single sample is the source of the 19 T cell receptor beta chains below, sequenced in a study of blood T cell repertoires in COVID-19. Clones were read by immunoSEQ multiplex PCR, and TCRdb kept only the in-frame ones, dropping some. The table lists some 190,000 clones, over 70% of them singletons. Input material: PBMCs or T cells enriched from blood (not recorded which). Every receptor here comes from a man aged 55-75 years who had been exposed to COVID-19.

The chain has TRBV30 and TRBJ1-4; D not resolved. This CDR3 region has 15 residues. Per the germline V gene, CDR1 is GTSNPN and CDR2 is SVGIG (reference sequence). Trimming took off 0 bases at V and 6 bases at J, with 14 bases between the two ends. The CDR3 region has the DNA TGTGCCTGGAGTGTACGTATAGCGCTGGATGAAAAACTGTTTTTT. Translating it yields CAWSVRIALDEKLFF.

The rearrangement links TRBV9 to TRBJ2-3, with 16 bases lining up with TRBD2. Per the germline V gene, CDR1 is SGDLS and CDR2 is YYNGEE. V lost 4 bases to trimming and J lost 1 base; unmatched junction nucleotides: 9. CDR3 size: 19 residues. CDR3 nucleotide sequence: TGTGCCAGCAGCTCCACTCCGGGACTAGCGGGAGGGGGCACAGATACGCAGTATTTT. Its translation: CASSSTPGLAGGGTDTQYF.

The chain employs TRBV15 and TRBJ1-1, with 9 bases identical to TRBD1. J gave up 2 bases and V 2 bases, and 3 bases lay outside the gene matches. Germline CDR1 reads LNHNV; CDR2 reads YYDKDF (reference sequence). The CDR3 loop spans 15 amino acids. DNA for the CDR3: TGTGCCACCAGCAGAAAACAGGGGGCCAACACTGAAGCTTTCTTT. This gives the protein CATSRKQGANTEAFF.

This chain connects TRBV19 to TRBJ2-5, with TRBD2 matching over 8 bases. The CDR3 totals 14 residues. CDR1 is LNHDA, CDR2 SQIVND, per germline (reference sequence). Trimming took 7 bases from V and 7 from J; bases not matched to a gene: 11. The CDR3 sequence is CASTAGLGGGTQYF. DNA for the CDR3: TGTGCCAGTACCGCGGGACTAGGTGGTGGGACCCAGTACTTC.

The chain joins TRBV7-9 to TRBJ2-1, with unresolved D. The CDR3 spans 13 residues. Germline-derived CDR1 and CDR2 are SEHNR and FQNEAQ (reference sequence). V was pared by 6 bases and J by 9 bases, with 15 bases between. The CDR3 bases are TGTGCCAGCAGAGATGGCACTACCCTTGAGCAGTTCTTC. This translates into CASRDGTTLEQFF.

This chain connects TRBV5-1 to TRBJ1-2; a possible D gene is TRBD1 (6 bases). Germline CDR1 reads SGHRS; CDR2 reads YFSETQ. The CDR3 sequence is 14 residues long. The V and J ends lost 3 bases and 4 bases respectively, with 13 bases between them. CDR3 coding DNA: TGCGCCAGCAGCTCAGACAGGACCTCCTATGGCTACACCTTC. Its protein product is CASSSDRTSYGYTF.

The V gene is TRBV2, the J gene TRBJ2-7; 8 bases fit TRBD1. The CDR3 runs to 15 residues. The V and J ends lost 6 bases and 4 bases, in that order; junction bases with no gene match: 11. Germline V gene sequence: CDR1 SNHLY, CDR2 FYNNEI. CDR3 region: CASSERADREYEQYF. The CDR3 bases are TGTGCCAGCAGCGAGAGGGCGGACAGGGAGTACGAGCAGTACTTC.

V and J are TRBV21-1 and TRBJ1-2; TRBD1 is taken as the D call from the table, unchecked against the DNA. TRBV21-1 is a known pseudogene. The CDR3 is made up of 14 amino acids. This CDR3 reads CASIGRTGGFGYTF. CDR3 nucleotides: TGTGCCAGCATTGGAAGGACAGGGGGCTTTGGCTACACCTTC.

This chain joins TRBV11-2 and TRBJ2-5, with 10 bases fitting TRBD2. Trimming took 6 bases from V and 8 from J; bases not matched to a gene: 12. Germline CDR1 is SGHAT and CDR2 is FQNNGV. The CDR3 consists of 15 residues. The CDR3: CASRPSSGRDGTQYF. The CDR3 nucleotides are TGTGCCAGCAGGCCCTCCAGCGGGAGGGATGGAACCCAGTACTTC.

The chain uses TRBV30 and TRBJ1-5; D is unclear. CDR3 length: 14 residues. Germline CDR1 and CDR2: GTSNPN and SVGIG (reference sequence). V shed 0 bases and J shed 0 bases, with 6 bases lying between them. CDR3: CAWSVYGSNQPQHF. DNA for the CDR3: TGTGCCTGGAGTGTTTACGGTAGCAATCAGCCCCAGCATTTT.

V and J are TRBV30 and TRBJ2-2; 9 nucleotides line up with TRBD1. The CDR3 covers 18 residues. Germline V CDR1 and CDR2: GTSNPN, SVGIG (reference sequence). The trim removed 0 bases at V and 7 bases at J, leaving 15 bases unmatched. The CDR3 loop reads CAWSVSTGGSSLHGELFF. The CDR3 DNA sequence: TGTGCCTGGAGTGTATCGACAGGGGGGTCCAGTCTACACGGGGAGCTGTTTTTT. The whole variable domain, remainder taken from reference TRBV30 and TRBJ2-2, is SQTIHQWPATLVQPVGSPLSLECTVEGTSNPNLYWYRQAAGRGLQLLFYSVGIGQISSEVPQNLSASRPQDRQFILSSKKLLLSDSGFYLCAWSVSTGGSSLHGELFFGEGSRLTVL.

The V gene is TRBV2, the J gene TRBJ2-1, with 13 positions matching TRBD2. Germline V CDR1 and CDR2: SNHLY, FYNNEI. The CDR3 is 17 amino acids. Trimming at V came to 4 bases and at J to 0 bases, leaving 3 bases not matched to a gene. CDR3 DNA sequence: TGTGCCAGCAGTGGACTAGCGGGAGGCAGCTCCTACAATGAGCAGTTCTTC. Translating gives CASSGLAGGSSYNEQFF.

The chain recombines TRBV7-3 with TRBJ2-5; 8 positions match TRBD2. Germline-derived CDR1 and CDR2 are SGHTA and FQGTGA. V shed 0 bases and J 5 bases; nucleotides not matched to a gene: 8. The CDR3 has 16 amino acids. The CDR3 is CASSLTGLVGVETQYF. CDR3 DNA: TGTGCCAGCAGCTTAACGGGACTAGTGGGGGTGGAGACCCAGTACTTC.

The V and J genes are TRBV14 and TRBJ2-1; 8 nucleotides line up with TRBD2. Germline CDR1 is SGHDN and CDR2 is FVKESK. The CDR3 sequence is 13 residues long. With V trimmed by 4 bases and J by 10 bases, 6 bases remained unmatched. CDR3 protein: CASSRLAGQEQFF. In DNA form, the CDR3 reads TGTGCCAGCAGCCGTCTAGCGGGTCAGGAGCAGTTCTTC.

The rearrangement joins TRBV5-4 to TRBJ1-1; 8 nucleotides align to TRBD1. Germline CDR1 SGHNT, CDR2 YYREEE (reference sequence). This CDR3 is 14 amino acids long. The trim removed 2 bases at V and 4 bases at J, leaving 4 bases unmatched. The CDR3 DNA is TGTGCCAGCAGCTTATTTACAGGGGGCACTGAAGCTTTCTTT. Its protein product is CASSLFTGGTEAFF.

V usage is TRBV3-1 (or the pseudogene TRBV3-2) and J usage is TRBJ2-1, with unresolved D. Per the germline V gene, CDR1 is LGHDT and CDR2 is YNNKEL (reference sequence). The CDR3 covers 14 residues. V was trimmed by 1 base and J by 5 bases, leaving 9 bases between them. CDR3 region: CASSQGPVNNEQFF. The DNA for the CDR3 is TGTGCCAGCAGCCAAGGGCCCGTTAACAATGAGCAGTTCTTC.

The CDR3 region is CASSGGPLWDTQYF. The CDR3 coding sequence is TGTGCCAGCAGCGGAGGGCCCTTGTGGGATACGCAGTATTTT. The chain links TRBV11-1 to TRBJ2-3, with TRBD2 as a possible D gene (6 bases). Trimming took off 5 bases at V and 6 bases at J, with 15 bases between the two ends. This CDR3 is 14 amino acids long. Germline values: CDR1 SGHAT, CDR2 FQDESV (reference sequence).

The chain couples TRBV30 to TRBJ1-1, with D tentatively TRBD1 (5 bases). The V end lost 5 bases, the J end lost 3 bases, and 22 bases lay between the germline ends. Germline loops: CDR1 GTSNPN, CDR2 SVGIG (reference sequence). The CDR3 has 16 amino acids. The CDR3 bases are TGTGCCTGGCTTAAATTCACCGGGGGATTGCACACTGAAGCTTTCTTT. This gives the protein CAWLKFTGGLHTEAFF.

CDR3: CASSETGGATQETQYF. The CDR3 DNA is TGTGCCAGCAGCGAGACCGGGGGTGCGACCCAAGAGACCCAGTACTTC. The rearrangement uses TRBV11-2 and TRBJ2-5; perhaps TRBD2 as D (6 bases). There are 16 residues in the CDR3. Germline CDR1 and CDR2: SGHAT and FQNNGV. V was shortened by 5 bases and J by 1 base, with 17 bases between the two germline ends.